This is a list of T cell receptor beta chains from one sample in a study of T cell responses to AZD1222 COVID-19 vaccine. The repertoire was sequenced with immunoSEQ multiplex PCR; TCRdb's copy has only in-frame clones and lacks some. The table records approximately 120,000 clones, 80% to 90% of them present only once. The sequences come from peripheral blood, collected on day 0 of AZD1222 vaccination. The source of these receptors is an adult in good health. Each CDR3 is given with its conserved first and last residue. D genes are given only for firm matches.

CSVESFPTGNTEAFF | NA | TRBV29-1
CASGPRGAEDEQFF | NA | TRBV12-5
CASSIKYGVMPTEAFF | NA | TRBV6-2/TRBV6-3
CASSLTPGQDYGYTF | TRBD1 | TRBV5-1
CASSLDGGPYEQYF | NA | TRBV5-5
CASSPNTEAFF | NA | TRBV18
CASSQEPYRGGSEKLFF | NA | TRBV4-3
CASTGTGGSNQPQHF | TRBD1 | TRBV19
CASSLAGTAGNTIYF | TRBD1 | TRBV28
CSASYGQGNQPQHF | TRBD1 | TRBV20-1
CASSGTPGPHSGANVLTF | NA | TRBV6-1
CASSYTLAGYEQFF | TRBD2 | TRBV6-5
CASLEPRDRESEQFF | TRBD1 | TRBV2
CASGGLGNTIYF | TRBD1 | TRBV30
CASRTVLNEQFF | NA | TRBV2
CASSAIGGMLSSPLHF | NA | TRBV7-2
CAISDTGDITEAFF | NA | TRBV10-3
CASNNRQGAGGYTF | TRBD1 | TRBV3-1/TRBV3-2
CASSLQTAYEQYF | NA | TRBV11-2
CASSPRQGNQPQHF | TRBD1 | TRBV18
CAISPGLAGGSNEQYF | TRBD2 | TRBV10-3
CASSYGGYSNQPQHF | NA | TRBV6-2/TRBV6-3
CASSFGREQYF | TRBD2 | TRBV18
CAITWGHPNNSPLHF | NA | TRBV10-3
CASSSGDRSSYNEQFF | NA | TRBV27
CASSLHQNTEAFF | NA | TRBV7-2
CATSRGIEPVSGAQYF | TRBD2 | TRBV15